Given below is one TCR beta chain in context. Its matching antigen is unknown. Germline V CDR1 and CDR2: DFQATT, SNEGSKA (reference sequence). CDR3 length: 15 amino acids. What made the TCR beta cDNA was 5'RACE template switching with UMIs. TCRdb reanalyzed the 5' RACE reads, giving one entry per CDR3 protein sequence and no DNA. The table lists 200,000 to 300,000 distinct CDR3 sequences. This record comes from a study of T cells expressing NK-cell markers. Study at large: Sorted CD3+CD56+NKG2C+, CD3+CD56+NKG2C- and CD3+CD56-NKG2C+ T-cell subsets were beta-chain profiled.

Findings of the study overall: Each of over 5 donors carried dominant NKG2C+ clonotypes accounting for roughly 1.0-7.5% of CD8+ T cells. For a few donors, these clonotypes were likewise the leading ones in the CD3+CD56-NKG2C+ fraction.

This sequence joins TRBV20-1 and TRBJ2-3. The receptor was isolated from a woman between 18 and 70 years old in good health. Sequencing input: blood T cells: a sorted CD56 or NKG2C T cell subset, CD4+ or CD8+ T cells, or bulk PBMC T cells (not recorded which). The CDR3 loop reads CSAREGLYGTDTQYF.